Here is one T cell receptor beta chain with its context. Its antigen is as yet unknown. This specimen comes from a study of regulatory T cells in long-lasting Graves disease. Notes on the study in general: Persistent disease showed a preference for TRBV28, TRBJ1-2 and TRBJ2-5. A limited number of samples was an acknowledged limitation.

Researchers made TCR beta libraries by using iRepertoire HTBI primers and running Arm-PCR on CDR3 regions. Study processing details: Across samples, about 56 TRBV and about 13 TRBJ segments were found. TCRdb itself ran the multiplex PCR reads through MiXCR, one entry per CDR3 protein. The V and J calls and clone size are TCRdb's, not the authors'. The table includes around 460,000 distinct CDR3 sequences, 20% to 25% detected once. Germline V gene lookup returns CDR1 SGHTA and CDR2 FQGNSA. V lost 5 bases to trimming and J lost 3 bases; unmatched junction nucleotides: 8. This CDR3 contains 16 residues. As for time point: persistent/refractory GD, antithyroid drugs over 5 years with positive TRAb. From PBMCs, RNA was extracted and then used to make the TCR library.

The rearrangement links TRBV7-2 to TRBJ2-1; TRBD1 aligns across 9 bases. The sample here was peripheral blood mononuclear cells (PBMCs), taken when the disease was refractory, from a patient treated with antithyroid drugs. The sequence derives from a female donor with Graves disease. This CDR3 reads CASSQEPGQGYNEQFF. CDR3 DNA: TGTGCCAGCAGCCAGGAACCGGGACAGGGCTACAATGAGCAGTTCTTC. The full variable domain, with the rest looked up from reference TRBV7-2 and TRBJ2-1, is GAGVSQSPSNKVTEKGKDVELRCDPISGHTALYWYRQSLGQGLEFLIYFQGNSAPDKSGLPSDRFSAERTGGSVSTLTIQRTQQEDSAVYLCASSQEPGQGYNEQFFGPGTRLTVL.